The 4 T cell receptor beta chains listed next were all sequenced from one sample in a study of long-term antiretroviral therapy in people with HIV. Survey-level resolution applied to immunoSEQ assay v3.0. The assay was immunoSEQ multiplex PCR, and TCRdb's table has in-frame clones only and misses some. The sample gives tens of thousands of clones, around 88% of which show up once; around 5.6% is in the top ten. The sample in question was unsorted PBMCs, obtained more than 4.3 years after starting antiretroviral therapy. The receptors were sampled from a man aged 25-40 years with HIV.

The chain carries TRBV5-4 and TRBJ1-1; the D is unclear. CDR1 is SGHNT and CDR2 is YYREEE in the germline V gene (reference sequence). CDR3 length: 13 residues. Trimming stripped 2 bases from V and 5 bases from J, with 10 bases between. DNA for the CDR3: TGTGCCAGCAGCTTCAAGGGAGGGACTGAAGCTTTCTTT. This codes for CASSFKGGTEAFF.

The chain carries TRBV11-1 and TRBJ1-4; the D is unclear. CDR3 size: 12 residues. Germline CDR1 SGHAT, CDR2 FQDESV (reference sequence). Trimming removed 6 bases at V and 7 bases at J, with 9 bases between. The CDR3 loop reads CASRLPGEKLFF. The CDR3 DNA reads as TGTGCCAGCAGGTTGCCCGGTGAAAAACTGTTTTTT.

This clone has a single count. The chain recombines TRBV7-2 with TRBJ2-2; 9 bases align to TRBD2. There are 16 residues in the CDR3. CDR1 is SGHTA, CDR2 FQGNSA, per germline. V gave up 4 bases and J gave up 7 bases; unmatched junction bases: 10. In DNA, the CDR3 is TGTGCCAGCAGCTCCGCGGCGGGGGGGCAGCACGGGGAGCTGTTTTTT. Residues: CASSSAAGGQHGELFF.

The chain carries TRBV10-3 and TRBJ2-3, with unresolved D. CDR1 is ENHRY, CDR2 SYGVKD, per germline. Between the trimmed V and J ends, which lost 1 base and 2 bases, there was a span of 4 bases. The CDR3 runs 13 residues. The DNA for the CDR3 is TGTGCCATCAGTGAGTTAAACACAGATACGCAGTATTTT. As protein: CAISELNTDTQYF.